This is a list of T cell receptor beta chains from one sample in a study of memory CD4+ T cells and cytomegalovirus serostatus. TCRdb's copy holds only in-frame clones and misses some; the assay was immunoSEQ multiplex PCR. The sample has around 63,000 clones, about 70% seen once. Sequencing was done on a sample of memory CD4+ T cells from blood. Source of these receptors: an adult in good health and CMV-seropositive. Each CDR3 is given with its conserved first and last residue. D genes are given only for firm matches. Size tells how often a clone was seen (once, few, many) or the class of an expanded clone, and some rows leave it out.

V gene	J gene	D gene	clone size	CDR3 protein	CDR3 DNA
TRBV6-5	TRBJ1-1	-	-	CASSYSTQGKAEAFF	TGTGCCAGCAGTTACTCGACACAGGGAAAGGCTGAAGCTTTCTTT
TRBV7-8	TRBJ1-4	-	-	CASSPPGTTNEKLFF	TGTGCCAGCAGTCCCCCTGGTACAACTAATGAAAAACTGTTTTTT
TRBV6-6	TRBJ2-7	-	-	CASSYKTGDYEQYF	TGTGCCAGCAGTTACAAAACAGGTGACTACGAGCAGTACTTC
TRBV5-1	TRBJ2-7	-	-	CASSLVSTSYEQYF	TGCGCCAGCAGCTTGGTTTCTACCTCCTACGAGCAGTACTTC
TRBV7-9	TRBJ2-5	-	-	CASSTGPQETQYF	TGTGCCAGCAGCACGGGCCCCCAAGAGACCCAGTACTTC
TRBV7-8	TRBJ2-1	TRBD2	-	CASSFGSGGSYNEQFF	TGTGCCAGCAGCTTCGGGTCGGGGGGCTCCTACAATGAGCAGTTCTTC
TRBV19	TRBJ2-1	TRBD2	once	CASSIRASGGANEQFF	TGTGCCAGTAGTATTAGGGCTAGCGGGGGGGCCAATGAGCAGTTCTTC
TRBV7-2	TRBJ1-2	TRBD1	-	CASSLTSGQGNKGYTF	TGTGCCAGCAGCTTAACCTCGGGACAGGGGAATAAGGGCTACACCTTC
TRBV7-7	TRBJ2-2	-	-	CASSFAGVGTGELFF	TGTGCTAGCAGCTTCGCAGGGGTCGGCACCGGGGAGCTGTTTTTT
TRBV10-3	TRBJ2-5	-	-	CAISESRQGGETQYF	TGTGCCATCAGTGAGTCGAGGCAGGGGGGAGAGACCCAGTACTTC
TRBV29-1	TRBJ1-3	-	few	CSAQGFSGNTIYF	TGCAGCGCACAGGGATTCTCTGGAAACACCATATATTTT
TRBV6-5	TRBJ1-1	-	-	CASSPGLNTEAFF	TGTGCCAGCAGCCCAGGGTTGAACACTGAAGCTTTCTTT
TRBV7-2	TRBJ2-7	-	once	CASSLDRLTYEQYF	TGTGCCAGCAGCTTAGACCGACTTACCTACGAGCAGTACTTC
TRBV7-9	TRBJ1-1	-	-	CASSSGRSTEAFF	TGTGCCAGCAGCTCGGGGCGGTCCACTGAAGCTTTCTTT
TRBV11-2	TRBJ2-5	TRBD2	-	CASSPRLADQETQYF	TGTGCCAGCAGCCCCCGACTAGCGGACCAAGAGACCCAGTACTTC
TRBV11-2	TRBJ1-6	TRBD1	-	CASSLDTGGVGPLHF	TGTGCCAGCAGCTTGGATACAGGGGGTGTCGGACCCCTCCACTTT
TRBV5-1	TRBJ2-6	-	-	CASSSLEGGAGANVLTF	TGCGCCAGCAGCTCGCTCGAGGGCGGGGCAGGGGCCAACGTCCTGACTTTC
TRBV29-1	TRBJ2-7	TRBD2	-	CSAGTTREQYF	TGCAGCGCCGGGACTACCCGCGAGCAGTACTTC
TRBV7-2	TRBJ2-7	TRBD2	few	CASSFSGGSPYEQYF	TGTGCCAGCAGCTTCTCAGGCGGGAGCCCCTACGAGCAGTACTTC
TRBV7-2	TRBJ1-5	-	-	CASSFNVGPEQPQHF	TGTGCCAGCAGCTTTAATGTAGGGCCTGAGCAGCCCCAGCATTTT